A selection of T cell receptor beta chains follows, all from one sample in a study of T cell changes during pregnancy in multiple sclerosis. Sequencing was performed with immunoSEQ multiplex PCR; in TCRdb, only in-frame clones are kept and a portion is missing. The sample gives about 29,000 clones, just over 90% of which show up once; roughly 5.8% is in the top ten. Sequenced here: CD8+ T cells from peripheral blood mononuclear cells, sampled before pregnancy. The receptors stem from a female donor with multiple sclerosis, enrolled in a pregnancy study. CDR3s include the opening cysteine and the closing phenylalanine or tryptophan. Fields, in order: V gene, D gene, J gene, clone size, CDR3 protein, CDR3 DNA. The D gene is left open where the match is weak. Not every row has a clone size; where given, it reads once, few, many or a size class.

>TRBV7-9|-|TRBJ1-3|-
CASSLGLDTIYF
TGTGCCAGCAGCTTAGGGCTGGACACCATATATTTT
>TRBV6-5|-|TRBJ2-3|-
CASEALGTDTQYF
TGTGCCTCCGAGGCCCTTGGCACAGATACGCAGTATTTT
>TRBV7-8|-|TRBJ1-2|-
CASSLDLRPGARGYTF
TGTGCCAGCAGCTTAGACCTTCGGCCAGGGGCGAGGGGCTACACCTTC
>TRBV27|TRBD1|TRBJ1-1|-
CASSSPGQGKTEAFF
TGTGCCAGCAGTTCCCCCGGACAGGGGAAGACTGAAGCTTTCTTT
>TRBV27|TRBD1|TRBJ2-1|-
CASRQGTYNEQFF
TGTGCCAGCCGACAGGGGACCTACAATGAGCAGTTCTTC
>TRBV27|TRBD2|TRBJ2-5|-
CASSLLRAGTQETQYF
TGTGCCAGCAGTTTACTACGAGCGGGGACCCAAGAGACCCAGTACTTC
>TRBV5-1|TRBD2|TRBJ2-3|-
CASSYRGETSTDTQYF
TGCGCCAGCAGCTACCGGGGGGAAACTAGCACAGATACGCAGTATTTT
>TRBV7-9|-|TRBJ1-4|-
CASSLVVTRATNEKLFF
TGTGCCAGCAGCTTAGTTGTGACACGCGCAACTAATGAAAAACTGTTTTTT
>TRBV4-2|-|TRBJ1-4|-
CASSQDHHGGSEKLFF
TGTGCCAGCAGCCAAGATCACCATGGGGGGAGTGAAAAACTGTTTTTT
>TRBV7-3|TRBD1|TRBJ2-2|-
CASSLDFTGVNTGELFF
TGTGCCAGCAGCTTAGATTTTACAGGGGTGAACACCGGGGAGCTGTTTTTT
>TRBV27|-|TRBJ1-5|-
CASSPSDSNQPQHF
TGTGCCAGCAGTCCATCAGATAGCAATCAGCCCCAGCATTTT
>TRBV28|TRBD1|TRBJ2-7|-
CASSFRDRGIDEQYF
TGTGCCAGCAGTTTCCGGGACAGGGGGATCGACGAGCAGTACTTC
>TRBV2|-|TRBJ2-2|-
CASRPTGYAGELFF
TGTGCCAGCAGACCCACAGGGTACGCCGGGGAGCTGTTTTTT
>TRBV11-3|-|TRBJ2-1|-
CASSPQVASYNEQFF
TGTGCCAGCAGCCCACAGGTAGCTTCCTACAATGAGCAGTTCTTC
>TRBV4-1|-|TRBJ2-1|-
CASSHVRNEQFF
TGCGCCAGCAGCCATGTCCGTAATGAGCAGTTCTTC
>TRBV25-1|TRBD1|TRBJ1-1|-
CASGQDKAFF
TGTGCCAGCGGACAGGACAAAGCTTTCTTT
>TRBV30|-|TRBJ2-1|-
CAWSGLDEQFF
TGTGCCTGGAGTGGGCTAGATGAGCAGTTCTTC
>TRBV7-3|-|TRBJ2-1|-
CASSLIPTGDSYNEQFF
TGTGCCAGCAGCTTGATCCCTACGGGGGACTCCTACAATGAGCAGTTCTTC
>TRBV27|-|TRBJ2-7|-
CASREGFGYEQYF
TGTGCCAGCAGGGAGGGATTCGGATACGAGCAGTACTTC
>TRBV7-2|-|TRBJ2-7|-
CASSSSEGYEQYF
TGTGCCAGCAGCTCCTCGGAGGGTTACGAGCAGTACTTC
>TRBV6-6|-|TRBJ2-1|-
CASQVGSSYNEQFF
TGTGCTTCCCAGGTGGGGAGCTCCTACAATGAGCAGTTCTTC
>TRBV25-1|-|TRBJ1-2|-
CASSAGFGYTF
TGTGCCAGCAGTGCAGGGTTTGGCTACACCTTC
>TRBV10-3|TRBD1|TRBJ2-3|-
CAISHRGRADTQYF
TGTGCCATCAGCCACAGGGGAAGGGCAGATACGCAGTATTTT
>TRBV5-1|TRBD2|TRBJ2-3|-
CASSFGTSGTDTQYF
TGCGCCAGCAGCTTCGGGACTAGCGGCACAGATACGCAGTATTTT
>TRBV6-6|TRBD1|TRBJ1-1|-
CASSYTGTGGTEAFF
TGTGCCAGCAGTTATACCGGGACAGGGGGCACTGAAGCTTTCTTT
>TRBV7-9|TRBD2|TRBJ2-1|-
CASSPGPSGGPGEQFF
TGTGCCAGCAGCCCGGGGCCTAGCGGGGGGCCGGGTGAGCAGTTCTTC
>TRBV5-6|-|TRBJ2-1|-
CASSFGHGGNEQFF
TGTGCCAGCAGCTTTGGCCATGGGGGGAATGAGCAGTTCTTC
>TRBV6-6|TRBD2|TRBJ2-7|-
CASTSGLAAYEQYF
TGTGCCAGCACGTCGGGACTAGCGGCCTACGAGCAGTACTTC
>TRBV20-1|-|TRBJ1-1|few
CSARVAAEAFF
TGCAGTGCTAGAGTGGCGGCTGAAGCTTTCTTT
>TRBV19|TRBD2|TRBJ2-1|-
CASSIAGLADNEQFF
TGTGCCAGTAGTATTGCGGGACTAGCGGACAATGAGCAGTTCTTC
>TRBV7-3|TRBD2|TRBJ2-1|-
CASSSSGGPYNEQFF
TGTGCCAGCAGCTCAAGCGGGGGTCCCTACAATGAGCAGTTCTTC
>TRBV7-9|TRBD2|TRBJ2-3|-
CASREPGLADTQYF
TGTGCCAGCAGGGAGCCGGGACTAGCAGATACGCAGTATTTT
>TRBV15|-|TRBJ2-3|-
CATSRGGDGFGDTQYF
TGTGCCACCAGCAGAGGGGGGGACGGGTTTGGGGATACGCAGTATTTT
>TRBV7-2|TRBD2|TRBJ2-7|-
CASSLVSGGGLDEQYF
TGTGCCAGCAGCTTAGTTAGCGGGGGGGGTCTCGACGAGCAGTACTTC
>TRBV9|-|TRBJ1-2|-
CASSVGRIAAAYTF
TGTGCCAGCAGCGTAGGGAGGATTGCGGCCGCCTACACCTTC
>TRBV13|-|TRBJ2-3|-
CASSLTGFADTQYF
TGTGCCAGCAGCCTTACGGGGTTTGCAGATACGCAGTATTTT
>TRBV29-1|-|TRBJ2-7|-
CSVGGRGYEQYF
TGCAGCGTGGGGGGTAGGGGTTACGAGCAGTACTTC
>TRBV6-5|-|TRBJ2-2|-
CASSYTATAGGGELFF
TGTGCCAGCAGTTACACTGCGACAGCCGGTGGCGGGGAGCTGTTTTTT
>TRBV28|TRBD2|TRBJ2-5|-
CASSFLTSGRPPQETQYF
TGTGCCAGCAGTTTTTTGACTAGCGGGCGCCCACCCCAAGAGACCCAGTACTTC
>TRBV4-1|-|TRBJ1-5|-
CASSQGQGGAQPQHF
TGCGCCAGCAGCCAAGGGCAAGGGGGAGCTCAGCCCCAGCATTTT
>TRBV7-9|TRBD1|TRBJ2-1|-
CASSLGQYNEQFF
TGTGCCAGCAGCTTGGGACAGTACAATGAGCAGTTCTTC
>TRBV5-1|TRBD1|TRBJ2-7|-
CASGDSYEQYF
TGCGCCAGCGGGGACAGCTACGAGCAGTACTTC
>TRBV7-3|TRBD1|TRBJ2-1|-
CASSQRTGPVWFF
TGTGCCAGCAGCCAGAGGACAGGTCCCGTGTGGTTCTTC
>TRBV7-9|TRBD1|TRBJ2-1|-
CASSRDRGIPNEQFF
TGTGCCAGCAGCCGGGACAGGGGTATTCCCAATGAGCAGTTCTTC
>TRBV7-6|-|TRBJ2-5|-
CASSSPRAWDTEETQYF
TGTGCCAGCAGCTCCCCGAGGGCCTGGGACACGGAAGAGACCCAGTACTTC
>TRBV5-5|-|TRBJ2-3|-
CASSFEEQSTDTQYF
TGTGCCAGCAGCTTTGAGGAGCAGAGCACAGATACGCAGTATTTT
>TRBV2|-|TRBJ1-1|-
CASSPKPNTEAFF
TGTGCCAGCAGCCCTAAGCCGAACACTGAAGCTTTCTTT
>TRBV19|TRBD1|TRBJ1-5|once
CASAGDRDQPQHF
TGTGCCAGTGCCGGCGACAGGGACCAGCCCCAGCATTTT
>TRBV10-2|TRBD1|TRBJ1-1|-
CASSDQGAVTEAFF
TGCGCCAGCAGTGATCAGGGGGCAGTCACTGAAGCTTTCTTT
>TRBV9|-|TRBJ1-1|once
CASSGGTEAFF
TGTGCCAGCAGCGGAGGGACTGAAGCTTTCTTT
>TRBV7-2|TRBD1|TRBJ2-4|-
CASSSRQGENIQYF
TGTGCCAGCAGCTCCCGACAGGGCGAAAACATTCAGTACTTC
>TRBV9|TRBD2|TRBJ2-1|-
CASSASGGPYNEQFF
TGTGCCAGCAGCGCAAGCGGGGGGCCATACAATGAGCAGTTCTTC
>TRBV6-1|-|TRBJ1-3|-
CASRTGSGNTIYF
TGTGCCAGCAGGACAGGCTCTGGAAACACCATATATTTT
>TRBV13|-|TRBJ1-5|-
CASSLGGQYQPQHF
TGTGCCAGCAGCTTAGGCGGACAGTATCAGCCCCAGCATTTT
>TRBV29-1|TRBD2|TRBJ2-1|-
CSVGGRDDEQFF
TGCAGCGTTGGCGGGAGGGACGATGAGCAGTTCTTC
>TRBV19|TRBD1|TRBJ2-5|-
CAPKSGTGGQETQYF
TGTGCCCCCAAATCAGGGACAGGGGGCCAAGAGACCCAGTACTTC
>TRBV15|-|TRBJ1-1|-
CATAGRGQDTEAFF
TGTGCCACCGCAGGGCGGGGTCAGGACACTGAAGCTTTCTTT
>TRBV7-3|TRBD1|TRBJ2-3|-
CASSLMAGGSTDTQYF
TGTGCCAGCAGCTTAATGGCAGGGGGCTCCACAGATACGCAGTATTTT
>TRBV7-8|TRBD2|TRBJ2-5|-
CASSLERLAEQETQYF
TGTGCCAGCAGCTTAGAGAGACTAGCGGAACAAGAGACCCAGTACTTC
>TRBV7-9|TRBD1|TRBJ2-5|-
CASSLEAPRDRHQETQYF
TGTGCCAGCAGCTTAGAGGCCCCCCGGGACAGACACCAAGAGACCCAGTACTTC